This record covers a single T cell receptor (beta chain). Antigen unknown. This specimen belongs to a study of OX40 agonist ivuxolimab in advanced cancers. Findings of the study overall: Clonal expansion among partial responders at 0.1-3.0 mg/kg ranked near the lowest. Blood T cells, both CD4+ and CD8+, expanded clonally by week 6 at 0.1 to 3.0 mg/kg.

Sequencing was performed with immunoSEQ multiplex PCR; in TCRdb, only in-frame clones are kept and a portion is missing. The sample lists about 90,000 clones; about 90% were seen once. From germline, CDR1 is SGHRS and CDR2 YFSETQ. Trimming took off 3 bases at V and 3 bases at J, with 7 bases between the two ends. The CDR3 loop spans 12 amino acids. The TCR was taken from an adult with an advanced solid tumor such as melanoma, head and neck, liver or kidney cancer. The chain couples TRBV5-1 to TRBJ2-7; D is ambiguous. The sequenced sample was CD4+ or CD8+ T cells sorted from blood, obtained in a trial of the OX40 agonist ivuxolimab. The CDR3 loop reads CASSSTLYEQYF. The CDR3 coding sequence is TGCGCCAGCAGCTCAACACTCTACGAGCAGTACTTC.